Listed below are T cell receptor beta chains from one sample, sequenced in a study of shared clonotypes between healthy human individuals. The data were produced by immunoSEQ multiplex PCR, yet TCRdb's version contains in-frame clones alone and is incomplete. The sample gives about 1 million clones, 70% to 80% of which show up once; approximately 1.5% is in the top ten. The sample taken for sequencing was memory CD4+ T cells sorted from blood. These receptors all come from a man between 18 and 35 years old in good health. CDR3s include the opening cysteine and the closing phenylalanine or tryptophan. The D gene is left open where the match is weak. Size tells how often a clone was seen (once, few, many) or the class of an expanded clone, and some rows leave it out.

d_gene: -
v_gene: TRBV7-2
j_gene: TRBJ2-1
abundance: few
CDR3aa: CASSRQSSYNEQFF
CDR3nt: TGTGCCAGCAGCCGACAGAGCTCCTACAATGAGCAGTTCTTC

d_gene: -
v_gene: TRBV6-5
j_gene: TRBJ1-6
abundance: -
CDR3aa: CASSYLTDRYNSPLHF
CDR3nt: TGTGCCAGCAGTTACTTGACAGATCGGTATAATTCACCCCTCCACTTT

d_gene: TRBD2
v_gene: TRBV29-1
j_gene: TRBJ2-5
abundance: -
CDR3aa: CSTSEWQETQYF
CDR3nt: TGCAGCACTAGCGAGTGGCAAGAGACCCAGTACTTC

d_gene: -
v_gene: TRBV2
j_gene: TRBJ1-6
abundance: -
CDR3aa: CASSGSGSSYNSPLHF
CDR3nt: TGTGCCAGCAGTGGATCCGGCAGCTCCTATAATTCACCCCTCCACTTT

d_gene: -
v_gene: TRBV6-5
j_gene: TRBJ1-3
abundance: once
CDR3aa: CASSYSWGSGNTIYF
CDR3nt: TGTGCCAGCAGTTACTCATGGGGCTCTGGAAACACCATATATTTT

d_gene: TRBD2
v_gene: TRBV5-6
j_gene: TRBJ2-1
abundance: few
CDR3aa: CASSFRTSGFYNEQFF
CDR3nt: TGTGCCAGCAGCTTCCGTACTAGCGGGTTCTACAATGAGCAGTTCTTC

d_gene: -
v_gene: TRBV4-3
j_gene: TRBJ2-1
abundance: -
CDR3aa: CASSQDVTRAPNEQFF
CDR3nt: TGCGCCAGCAGCCAAGACGTGACCCGCGCCCCGAATGAGCAGTTCTTC

d_gene: -
v_gene: TRBV6-4
j_gene: TRBJ1-5
abundance: -
CDR3aa: CASRREWGQPQHF
CDR3nt: TGTGCCAGCAGACGCGAGTGGGGTCAGCCCCAGCATTTT

d_gene: -
v_gene: TRBV6-5
j_gene: TRBJ2-7
abundance: -
CDR3aa: CASSQGLGAYEQYF
CDR3nt: TGTGCCAGCAGCCAGGGTTTGGGTGCTTACGAGCAGTACTTC

d_gene: -
v_gene: TRBV11-1
j_gene: TRBJ1-3
abundance: -
CDR3aa: CASSGLGFSSGNTIYF
CDR3nt: TGTGCCAGCAGCGGTCTGGGGTTTTCTTCCGGAAACACCATATATTTT

d_gene: TRBD2
v_gene: TRBV10-1
j_gene: TRBJ2-1
abundance: -
CDR3aa: CASSLPGGNNEQFF
CDR3nt: TGCGCCAGCAGTTTACCGGGAGGCAACAATGAGCAGTTCTTC

d_gene: -
v_gene: TRBV30
j_gene: TRBJ2-5
abundance: once
CDR3aa: CAWSVLGGRETQYF
CDR3nt: TGTGCCTGGAGTGTACTGGGGGGAAGGGAGACCCAGTACTTC

d_gene: -
v_gene: TRBV28
j_gene: TRBJ2-6
abundance: -
CDR3aa: CASTPTGSGANVLTF
CDR3nt: TGTGCCAGCACCCCAACAGGTTCTGGGGCCAACGTCCTGACTTTC

d_gene: -
v_gene: TRBV30
j_gene: TRBJ1-3
abundance: few
CDR3aa: CAWSRGGNTIYF
CDR3nt: TGTGCCTGGAGTCGCGGGGGAAACACCATATATTTT

d_gene: TRBD1
v_gene: TRBV6-6
j_gene: TRBJ1-1
abundance: -
CDR3aa: CASNWGTGTEAFF
CDR3nt: TGTGCCAGCAATTGGGGGACAGGCACTGAAGCTTTCTTT

d_gene: -
v_gene: TRBV6-5
j_gene: TRBJ2-2
abundance: once
CDR3aa: CASSPADGSTGELFF
CDR3nt: TGTGCCAGCAGTCCTGCGGACGGGAGCACCGGGGAGCTGTTTTTT

d_gene: -
v_gene: TRBV30
j_gene: TRBJ2-5
abundance: -
CDR3aa: CAWNRQQETQYF
CDR3nt: TGTGCCTGGAACAGACAGCAAGAGACCCAGTACTTC

d_gene: TRBD1
v_gene: TRBV5-4
j_gene: TRBJ1-3
abundance: -
CDR3aa: CASSLWGRWDRGTGNTIYF
CDR3nt: TGTGCCAGCAGCTTGTGGGGCCGATGGGACAGGGGGACGGGAAACACCATATATTTT

d_gene: TRBD1
v_gene: TRBV11-2
j_gene: TRBJ2-7
abundance: -
CDR3aa: CASSTRTGGGAEQYF
CDR3nt: TGTGCCAGCAGCACCCGGACAGGCGGTGGAGCCGAGCAGTACTTC

d_gene: TRBD2
v_gene: TRBV5-1
j_gene: TRBJ2-7
abundance: -
CDR3aa: CASSGGLAGPEQYF
CDR3nt: TGCGCCAGCAGCGGGGGACTAGCGGGCCCCGAGCAGTACTTC

d_gene: -
v_gene: TRBV29-1
j_gene: TRBJ2-3
abundance: -
CDR3aa: CSVDGGRPSGDTQYF
CDR3nt: TGCAGCGTTGATGGGGGGCGCCCCTCGGGAGATACGCAGTATTTT

d_gene: TRBD1
v_gene: TRBV5-4
j_gene: TRBJ2-7
abundance: -
CDR3aa: CASSSPGQANLKQYF
CDR3nt: TGTGCCAGCAGCTCCCCGGGACAGGCGAACTTGAAGCAGTACTTC

d_gene: -
v_gene: TRBV27
j_gene: TRBJ2-7
abundance: -
CDR3aa: CASSLKVTYEQYF
CDR3nt: TGTGCCAGCAGTTTAAAGGTTACCTACGAGCAGTACTTC

d_gene: -
v_gene: TRBV7-9
j_gene: TRBJ2-7
abundance: -
CDR3aa: CASSLGDIFPYPKYEQYF
CDR3nt: TGTGCCAGCAGCCTAGGGGACATCTTCCCCTATCCCAAGTACGAGCAGTACTTC

d_gene: -
v_gene: TRBV28
j_gene: TRBJ1-1
abundance: -
CDR3aa: CASSLGWRASGTEAFF
CDR3nt: TGTGCCAGCAGTTTGGGGTGGAGGGCGTCGGGGACTGAAGCTTTCTTT

d_gene: -
v_gene: TRBV30
j_gene: TRBJ1-2
abundance: few
CDR3aa: CAWSERDYGYTF
CDR3nt: TGTGCCTGGAGTGAAAGAGACTATGGCTACACCTTC

d_gene: -
v_gene: TRBV2
j_gene: TRBJ1-1
abundance: -
CDR3aa: CASSEEGRLNTEAFF
CDR3nt: TGTGCCAGCAGTGAAGAGGGTCGGCTGAACACTGAAGCTTTCTTT

d_gene: TRBD1
v_gene: TRBV6-1
j_gene: TRBJ1-6
abundance: -
CDR3aa: CASSEQDRTNNSPLHF
CDR3nt: TGTGCCAGCAGTGAGCAGGACAGGACGAATAATTCACCCCTCCACTTT

d_gene: -
v_gene: TRBV18
j_gene: TRBJ1-3
abundance: -
CDR3aa: CASSGGFGNTIYF
CDR3nt: TGTGCCAGCTCGGGGGGATTTGGAAACACCATATATTTT

d_gene: TRBD1
v_gene: TRBV7-2
j_gene: TRBJ1-5
abundance: few
CDR3aa: CASSLGQGGQPQHF
CDR3nt: TGTGCCAGCAGCTTAGGACAGGGGGGTCAGCCCCAGCATTTT

d_gene: -
v_gene: TRBV30
j_gene: TRBJ2-2
abundance: -
CDR3aa: CAWAGGHTNTGELFF
CDR3nt: TGTGCCTGGGCCGGGGGACACACGAACACCGGGGAGCTGTTTTTT

d_gene: -
v_gene: TRBV19
j_gene: TRBJ1-6
abundance: -
CDR3aa: CASREARGNSPLHF
CDR3nt: TGTGCCAGTAGAGAGGCGAGGGGCAATTCACCCCTCCACTTT

d_gene: -
v_gene: TRBV27
j_gene: TRBJ1-1
abundance: few
CDR3aa: CASSDRITEAFF
CDR3nt: TGTGCCAGCAGCGATCGGATAACTGAAGCTTTCTTT

d_gene: -
v_gene: TRBV6-1
j_gene: TRBJ1-1
abundance: few
CDR3aa: CASSSEENTEAFF
CDR3nt: TGTGCCAGCAGTTCGGAGGAGAACACTGAAGCTTTCTTT

d_gene: -
v_gene: TRBV2
j_gene: TRBJ1-2
abundance: -
CDR3aa: CASSDPSYGYTF
CDR3nt: TGTGCCAGCAGCGATCCGTCATATGGCTACACCTTC

d_gene: -
v_gene: TRBV2
j_gene: TRBJ2-2
abundance: few
CDR3aa: CASSRVGGELFF
CDR3nt: TGTGCCAGCAGCAGGGTTGGCGGGGAGCTGTTTTTT

d_gene: -
v_gene: TRBV13
j_gene: TRBJ2-5
abundance: -
CDR3aa: CASSSDQVQETQYF
CDR3nt: TGTGCCAGCAGCTCGGACCAGGTTCAAGAGACCCAGTACTTC

d_gene: -
v_gene: TRBV2
j_gene: TRBJ2-5
abundance: -
CDR3aa: CASSASQGLVETQYF
CDR3nt: TGTGCCAGCAGCGCGTCTCAGGGACTTGTAGAGACCCAGTACTTC

d_gene: TRBD2
v_gene: TRBV9
j_gene: TRBJ2-1
abundance: -
CDR3aa: CASSLGSAGAINEQFF
CDR3nt: TGTGCCAGCAGCCTTGGGTCAGCGGGGGCTATCAATGAGCAGTTCTTC

d_gene: -
v_gene: TRBV19
j_gene: TRBJ1-5
abundance: -
CDR3aa: CASSINGQGWQPQHF
CDR3nt: TGTGCCAGTAGTATCAATGGGCAGGGCTGGCAGCCCCAGCATTTT

d_gene: TRBD2
v_gene: TRBV5-1
j_gene: TRBJ2-7
abundance: -
CDR3aa: CASSLNGGGGNEQYF
CDR3nt: TGCGCCAGCAGCTTGAATGGCGGGGGAGGTAACGAGCAGTACTTC

d_gene: -
v_gene: TRBV6-5
j_gene: TRBJ1-1
abundance: few
CDR3aa: CASRGLQGSFEAFF
CDR3nt: TGTGCCAGCAGGGGTCTACAGGGCAGTTTTGAAGCTTTCTTT

d_gene: -
v_gene: TRBV5-1
j_gene: TRBJ2-5
abundance: many
CDR3aa: CASSESRGQETQYF
CDR3nt: TGCGCCAGCAGCGAATCGAGAGGCCAAGAGACCCAGTACTTC

d_gene: -
v_gene: TRBV7-3
j_gene: TRBJ2-1
abundance: -
CDR3aa: CASSSGTQPGEQFF
CDR3nt: TGTGCCAGCAGCTCCGGGACTCAGCCCGGTGAGCAGTTCTTC

d_gene: -
v_gene: TRBV11-2
j_gene: TRBJ2-3
abundance: -
CDR3aa: CASSLSGTDTQYF
CDR3nt: TGTGCCAGCAGCTTAAGCGGGACAGATACGCAGTATTTT

d_gene: -
v_gene: TRBV5-4
j_gene: TRBJ1-1
abundance: -
CDR3aa: CASSLGTVNTEAFF
CDR3nt: TGTGCCAGCAGCTTGGGGACGGTTAACACTGAAGCTTTCTTT

d_gene: -
v_gene: TRBV7-9
j_gene: TRBJ1-1
abundance: -
CDR3aa: CASSQTWNTEAFF
CDR3nt: TGTGCCAGCAGTCAAACTTGGAACACTGAAGCTTTCTTT

d_gene: -
v_gene: TRBV12-5
j_gene: TRBJ1-6
abundance: -
CDR3aa: CASGGGAGVGLSYNSPLHF
CDR3nt: TGTGCTAGTGGTGGGGGAGCAGGGGTCGGTCTCTCCTATAATTCACCCCTCCACTTT

d_gene: TRBD1
v_gene: TRBV7-6
j_gene: TRBJ1-6
abundance: -
CDR3aa: CASSEQGVGNSPLHF
CDR3nt: TGTGCCAGCAGCGAACAGGGGGTGGGGAATTCACCCCTCCACTTT

d_gene: TRBD1
v_gene: TRBV30
j_gene: TRBJ2-7
abundance: -
CDR3aa: CAWSLDREGEQYF
CDR3nt: TGTGCCTGGAGCCTGGACAGGGAAGGCGAGCAGTACTTC

d_gene: -
v_gene: TRBV9
j_gene: TRBJ1-3
abundance: -
CDR3aa: CASKSGNTIYF
CDR3nt: TGTGCCTCCAAGTCGGGAAACACCATATATTTT

d_gene: -
v_gene: TRBV9
j_gene: TRBJ2-5
abundance: -
CDR3aa: CASSVARGAGETQYF
CDR3nt: TGTGCCAGCAGCGTAGCTAGGGGCGCGGGGGAGACCCAGTACTTC

d_gene: -
v_gene: TRBV15
j_gene: TRBJ1-1
abundance: -
CDR3aa: CATSRGGWAGMNTEAFF
CDR3nt: TGTGCCACCAGCAGAGGGGGATGGGCCGGGATGAACACTGAAGCTTTCTTT

d_gene: -
v_gene: TRBV2
j_gene: TRBJ1-3
abundance: few
CDR3aa: CASNRVGSGNTIYF
CDR3nt: TGTGCCAGCAATAGGGTAGGATCTGGAAACACCATATATTTT

d_gene: -
v_gene: TRBV5-1
j_gene: TRBJ1-5
abundance: -
CDR3aa: CASSLGAGNNQPQHF
CDR3nt: TGCGCCAGCAGCTTGGGGGCAGGGAATAATCAGCCCCAGCATTTT